This entry is about one T cell receptor (beta chain). This clonotype was recorded a few times. Which antigen it targets is not known. Per-nucleotide qualities are absent, and no much larger clonotype sits a single base away. Library preparation used PCR. DNA from cultured CD4+ T cells was subjected to TCR sequencing with the Oncomine TCR Beta short-read assay at the Johns Hopkins FTIC core. The QIAamp micro DNA kit was used to extract genomic DNA from the cultured CD4+ T cells. Oncomine TCR Beta libraries from cultured CD4+ T cells were pooled using unique dual indexes and sequenced on an Illumina iSeq 100. For the original study's pipeline: Non-productive sequences were filtered out, and CDR3s that did not start with C, did not end with F or W, or were shorter than 7 amino acids were discarded. The MANAFEST web application was used to identify antigen-specific clonotypes by comparing peptide-stimulated wells against reference wells and other culture wells. An FDR below 0.05, an odds ratio above 5, and a productive frequency above 0.1% in at least two of three replicate wells were required for clones to be considered positive. Cross-reactive clonotypes were defined as significantly expanded in both SARS-CoV-2 spike wells and at least one common cold coronavirus spike condition. Levenshtein distances (stringdist) and unrooted phylogenetic trees (ape) in R version 3.6.1 were used to assess CDR3 homology. The public reads were reprocessed in TCRdb via fastp at Q25 and MiXCR, keeping in-frame beta chains. Every CDR3 protein is listed once, alongside the most common genes and DNA of its rows. The V and J calls and clone size come from TCRdb's table, not from the authors' own analysis. Across this sample there are 8,500 to 10,000 distinct CDR3 sequences, with roughly 50% seen only once. The ten largest clonotypes hold 8% to 9% of the sample.

This entry comes from a study of vaccination and CD4 T cells after COVID-19 (dated by TCRdb to 2021 to 2024). As for the study more broadly: Convalescent patients had a positive SARS-CoV-2 result on nasal swab PCR, and of these patients, some 10 had mild disease and one had severe disease. As controls, cultures received a CEFX viral epitope pool (the positive control), an HIV-1 Nef peptide pool (the negative control), or no peptide at all. In fewer than 12 COVID-19 convalescent patients and a handful of infection-naive healthy vaccine recipients, researchers compared the spike-specific CD4+ TCR repertoire from before mRNA vaccination with the repertoire from after. The cultures were stimulated with overlapping spike peptide pools from SARS-CoV-2 and from the common cold coronaviruses HCoV-NL63, HCoV-OC43 and HCoV-229E. Post-vaccine blood samples were collected a median of about 72 days after the second vaccine dose, ranging from roughly 13 to 241 days. The convalescent cohort included six males and four females, with two Hispanic individuals, seven Caucasians, two Asians and one multiracial person. Post-COVID blood samples were collected from convalescent patients a median of around 100 days after diagnosis, with a range of roughly 30 to 170 days. Participants received two doses of either the Pfizer-BioNTech BNT162b2 vaccine (n=8) or the Moderna mRNA-1273 vaccine (n=2).

This sample's treatment or condition label indicates: roughly 10-day PBMC culture with coronavirus spike peptide pools or control peptides (ViraFEST assay). The study used the ViraFEST assay, which expanded antigen-specific T cells with peptide pools and then identified expanded clonotypes by TCR sequencing. The convalescent patients' positive SARS-CoV-2 PCR tests were from March to December 2020, which was before the Alpha, Beta and Delta variants emerged in the United States. Each well held around 2.1 million PBMCs cultured with roughly 10 ug/ml peptide pools in IMDM containing about 5% human AB serum and 7.5 to 10 IU/ml IL-2. Half of the culture medium was replaced with fresh IL-2-containing medium on days 3 and 7. CD4+ T cells were isolated after approximately 10 days of culture through negative selection using the EasySep CD4+ T cell isolation kit. Ficoll-Paque Plus gradient centrifugation was used to isolate PBMCs from whole blood, and the isolated PBMCs were then either used fresh or cryopreserved at -140C. In general, triplicate wells were set up for every culture condition.

CDR3 length: 14 amino acids, cysteine to phenylalanine. Kept here is only the CDR3 DNA, which spans 42 bases and is read in frame from base 1. Trimming removed 5 bases from V and 7 bases from J; the gene matches leave 5 bases unexplained. What the study reported, not specific to this receptor: Of the vaccine-specific clones in convalescent patients, 304 of 307, or nearly all, reacted only to SARS-CoV-2 spike and did not cross-react with common cold coronaviruses. Although the median number of SARS-CoV-2-reactive clonotypes went up from roughly 19 after infection to 38 after vaccination, the increase was not significant. The number of convalescent patients in the study was relatively small, and the study did not examine early timepoints following natural infection. In convalescent patients, a median approximately 86% of post-vaccine SARS-CoV-2-reactive clones were detected only after vaccination, suggesting vaccine-specific priming.

This clonotype was obtained from a human donor who had recovered from COVID-19. The chain couples TRBV12-3 or TRBV12-4 to TRBJ1-6, with 7 bases matching TRBD1. Sequenced: CD4+ T cells from blood, cultured in vitro. The nucleotide sequence is given as TGTGCCAGCAGTCGAGGGACAGAGAATTCACCCCTCCACTTT. Its protein reads: CASSRGTENSPLHF.